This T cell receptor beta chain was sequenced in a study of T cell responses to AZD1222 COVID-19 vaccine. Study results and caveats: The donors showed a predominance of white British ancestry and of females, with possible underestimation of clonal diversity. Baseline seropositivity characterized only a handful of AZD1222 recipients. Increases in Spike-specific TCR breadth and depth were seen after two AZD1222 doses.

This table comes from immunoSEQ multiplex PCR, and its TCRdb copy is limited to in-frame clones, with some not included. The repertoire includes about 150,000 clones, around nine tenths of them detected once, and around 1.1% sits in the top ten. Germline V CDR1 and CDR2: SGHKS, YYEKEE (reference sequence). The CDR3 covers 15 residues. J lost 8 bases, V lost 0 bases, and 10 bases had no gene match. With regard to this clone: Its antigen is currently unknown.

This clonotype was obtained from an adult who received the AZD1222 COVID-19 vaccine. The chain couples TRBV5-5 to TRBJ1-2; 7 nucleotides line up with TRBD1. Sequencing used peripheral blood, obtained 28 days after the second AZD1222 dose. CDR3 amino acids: CASSLEGRGALGYTF. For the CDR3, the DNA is TGTGCCAGCAGCTTGGAGGGCAGGGGGGCCTTGGGCTACACCTTC.